Presented here are 12 T cell receptor beta chains from one specimen sequenced in a study of Ad26.COV2.S vaccination and SARS-CoV-2 variants. Sequencing was performed with immunoSEQ multiplex PCR; in TCRdb, only in-frame clones are kept and a portion is missing. Among approximately 400,000 clones listed, 80% to 90% were seen once. The treatment denotes: around 19 received Ad26.COV2.S at low or high dose, single or two shots; 5 received placebo; per-sample allocation not given. After the first vaccine or placebo injection, samples were drawn on day 63. Sequenced material: peripheral blood, taken in a trial of Ad26.COV2.S vaccine versus placebo. The receptor set was obtained from a person between 18 and 65 years old who received the Ad26.COV2.S COVID-19 vaccine or a placebo.

The chain joins TRBV6-2 or TRBV6-3 to TRBJ2-3; the D is unclear. There are 16 residues in the CDR3. Germline V gene data show CDR1 as MNHEY and CDR2 as SVGEGT. The germline V and J ends were trimmed by 3 bases and 5 bases, with 18 bases remaining between them. The CDR3 coding sequence is TGTGCCAGCAGTTATAAAGCGATTCCCGAACAAGATACGCAGTATTTT. It specifies CASSYKAIPEQDTQYF.

The chain uses TRBV6-1 and TRBJ2-7; D ambiguous. V was pared by 3 bases and J by 2 bases, with 11 bases between. This CDR3 contains 14 residues. CDR1 is MNHNS, CDR2 SASEGT, per germline. The CDR3 protein is CASSDIGRTYEQYF. DNA of the CDR3: TGTGCCAGCAGTGACATAGGACGGACCTACGAGCAGTACTTC.

The CDR3 region is CATSRLLPGRGTGGASNQPQHF. Here the CDR3 DNA reads TGTGCCACCAGCAGACTACTTCCGGGGAGAGGGACAGGGGGCGCGAGCAATCAGCCCCAGCATTTT. The chain joins TRBV15 to TRBJ1-5, with 12 bases aligning to TRBD1. Trimming took 2 bases from V and 1 from J; bases not matched to a gene: 18. The CDR3 contains 22 residues. Germline V gene sequence: CDR1 LNHNV, CDR2 YYDKDF (reference sequence).

On this clone itself: Other DNA sequences in the sample encode the same CDR3. V usage is TRBV7-9 and J usage is TRBJ1-5; the D gene is possibly TRBD1 (5 bases). In germline, CDR1 is SEHNR, CDR2 FQNEAQ (reference sequence). Trimming pared 3 bases from V and 2 bases from J, leaving 8 bases between. This CDR3 has 14 amino acids. The CDR3 DNA reads as TGTGCCAGCAGCTTGCAGGGTGGCAATCAGCCCCAGCATTTT. This translates into CASSLQGGNQPQHF.

The V and J genes are TRBV19 and TRBJ1-1, with no clear D. Germline assignment: CDR1 LNHDA and CDR2 SQIVND (reference sequence). Trimming pared 2 bases from V and 0 bases from J, leaving 7 bases between. This CDR3 contains 14 residues. The CDR3 region has the DNA TGTGCCAGTAGTATAAGAATTCTGAACACTGAAGCTTTCTTT. Its translation is CASSIRILNTEAFF.

The J gene is TRBJ2-1, the V gene TRBV15; D remains unclear. V was clipped by 2 bases and J by 1 base, with 0 bases between them. In germline, CDR1 is LNHNV, CDR2 YYDKDF (reference sequence). The CDR3 is 12 residues long. The CDR3 DNA follows: TGTGCCACCAGCAGATCCTACAATGAGCAGTTCTTC. Residues: CATSRSYNEQFF.

The chain is built from TRBV6-4 and TRBJ2-1; 7 positions agree with TRBD2. CDR1 MRHNA and CDR2 SNTAGT come from the germline V gene. The CDR3 runs to 15 residues. The junction had 11 bases not matched to a gene; V was cut back by 5 bases and J by 7 bases. In nucleotides, the CDR3 is TGTGCCAGCAGTCCCCACTCGGGAGGTACAAATGAGCAGTTCTTC. It yields the protein CASSPHSGGTNEQFF.

The chain recombines TRBV7-6 with TRBJ1-6; TRBD1 matches at 11 bases. V gave up 5 bases and J gave up 14 bases; unmatched junction bases: 11. Germline V CDR1 and CDR2: SGHVS, FNYEAQ. This CDR3 comprises 15 residues. CDR3 residues: CASSLGQGDFRALHF. In nucleotides, the CDR3 is TGTGCCAGCAGCCTGGGACAGGGGGATTTTCGGGCCCTCCACTTT.

The chain has TRBV5-1 and TRBJ1-6; D may be TRBD1 (5 bases). The germline gives CDR1 SGHRS, CDR2 YFSETQ. V lost 0 bases, J lost 6 bases, and 10 bases lay in between. The CDR3 has 15 amino acids. CDR3 residues: CASSLVAQANSPLHF. The CDR3 nucleotides read TGCGCCAGCAGCTTGGTTGCACAGGCTAATTCACCCCTCCACTTT. The full variable domain, its missing parts supplied by reference TRBV5-1 and TRBJ1-6, is KAGVTQTPRYLIKTRGQQVTLSCSPISGHRSVSWYQQTPGQGLQFLFEYFSETQRNKGNFPGRFSGRQFSNSRSEMNVSTLELGDSALYLCASSLVAQANSPLHFGNGTRLTVT.

Turning to this clone: Additional DNA sequences in this sample encode the identical CDR3. The chain has TRBV5-1 and TRBJ1-6, with D hard to call. Per the germline V gene, CDR1 is SGHRS and CDR2 is YFSETQ. Between the trimmed V and J ends, which lost 0 bases and 7 bases, there was a span of 2 bases. The CDR3 runs to 12 residues. Written as DNA, the CDR3 is TGCGCCAGCAGCTTGGGGAATTCACCCCTCCACTTT. Translation: CASSLGNSPLHF.

J is TRBJ1-6 and V is TRBV6-2 or TRBV6-3, with D uncertain. This CDR3 contains 13 residues. Germline-derived CDR1 and CDR2 are MNHEY and SVGEGT. Trimming removed 6 bases from V and 8 bases from J, with 11 bases in between. CDR3 sequence: CASSPREHSPLHF. The CDR3 region has the DNA TGTGCCAGCAGCCCTAGAGAACATTCACCCCTCCACTTT.

This chain joins TRBV28 and TRBJ1-2; D call uncertain. The CDR3 totals 14 residues. Germline V gene data show CDR1 as MDHEN and CDR2 as SYDVKM. Trimming left V 2 bases short and J 3 bases short, with 10 bases between. The CDR3 sequence is CASSLGEGDYGYTF. The CDR3 DNA reads TGTGCCAGCAGTTTAGGAGAGGGTGACTATGGCTACACCTTC.